The present T cell receptor (beta chain) was sequenced within a study of shared clonotypes between healthy human individuals. This table comes from immunoSEQ multiplex PCR, and its TCRdb copy is limited to in-frame clones, with some not included. The top ten clones hold approximately 12% of a sample with approximately 500,000 clones, 70% to 85% of them seen once. The V gene end was trimmed by 4 bases and the J gene end by 7 bases; junction bases not matched to a gene: 7. There are 15 residues in the CDR3. CDR1 MNHEY and CDR2 SVGAGI come from the germline V gene. This clonotype was obtained from a woman aged 35 to 49 in good health. Some clones in this sample may be carry-over from other donors' samples. Sequencing was performed on PBMCs. V is TRBV6-5 and J is TRBJ1-6, with TRBD1 matching 7 bases. CDR3 DNA sequence: TGTGCCAGCAGTTCCTGGGACAGCGGGAATTCACCCCTCCACTTT. Amino acids: CASSSWDSGNSPLHF.